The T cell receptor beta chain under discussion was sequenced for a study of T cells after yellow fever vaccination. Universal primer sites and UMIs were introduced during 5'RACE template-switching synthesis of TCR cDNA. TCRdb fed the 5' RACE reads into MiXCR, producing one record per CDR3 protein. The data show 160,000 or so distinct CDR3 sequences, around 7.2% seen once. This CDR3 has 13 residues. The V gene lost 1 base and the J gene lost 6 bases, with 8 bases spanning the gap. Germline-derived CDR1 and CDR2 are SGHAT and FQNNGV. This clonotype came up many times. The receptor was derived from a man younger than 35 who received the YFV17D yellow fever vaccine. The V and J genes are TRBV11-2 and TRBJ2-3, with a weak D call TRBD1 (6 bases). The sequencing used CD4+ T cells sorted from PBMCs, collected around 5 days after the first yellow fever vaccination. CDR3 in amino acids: CASSLGQGDTQYF. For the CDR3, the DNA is TGTGCCAGCAGCTTAGGTCAGGGGGATACGCAGTATTTT.